This T cell receptor (beta chain) was documented in a study of shared clonotypes between healthy human individuals. As for the study in general: For every donor, three CD4 naive, three CD4 memory, two CD8 naive and one CD8 memory plates were used.

Some clones are missing from TCRdb's copy, which holds only in-frame ones; the method was immunoSEQ multiplex PCR. The sample has about 750,000 clones; 90% to 95% are singletons. CD45RO-negative cells were positively selected for CCR7, leaving out terminally differentiated effector memory CD45RA+ cells. CDR1 is MNHEY and CDR2 is SMNVEV in the germline V gene (reference sequence). The CDR3 totals 14 residues. Trimming at V came to 4 bases and at J to 2 bases, leaving 3 bases not matched to a gene. The specimen was naive CD8+ T cells sorted from blood. This clonotype was sampled from a man aged 30 to 45 in good health. This chain joins TRBV27 and TRBJ2-7, with 9 bases identical to TRBD1. CDR3 in DNA: TGTGCCAGCAGTTATGGGACAGGGACCTACGAGCAGTACTTC. Its protein is CASSYGTGTYEQYF.